One sample yielded the 29 T cell receptor beta chains listed below, sequenced in a study of blood T cell repertoires in COVID-19. Some clones are missing from TCRdb's copy, which holds only in-frame ones; the method was immunoSEQ multiplex PCR. The sample gives under 350,000 clones, under 95% of which show up once; 2.6% is in the top ten. Input material: PBMCs or T cells enriched from blood (not recorded which). The receptors come from a man in his fifties or sixties who had recovered from COVID-19.

Note on this clone: In the same sample, other DNA sequences code for this CDR3. The rearrangement uses TRBV11-2 and TRBJ2-2; a weak D match, TRBD1 (5 bases). V shed 5 bases and J shed 5 bases, with 9 bases lying between them. This CDR3 spans 13 amino acids. Germline V CDR1 and CDR2: SGHAT, FQNNGV. Written as DNA, the CDR3 is TGTGCCAGCAGCCCTCAGGGAACCGGGGAGCTGTTTTTT. Its protein is CASSPQGTGELFF.

The chain recombines TRBV19 with TRBJ1-5, with D possibly matching TRBD1 (5 bases). V lost 2 bases and J 2 bases, leaving 10 bases between the germline ends. Germline V gene sequence: CDR1 LNHDA, CDR2 SQIVND (reference sequence). CDR3 length: 15 residues. In DNA form, the CDR3 reads TGTGCCAGTAGTATATGGGGGGTGGGCAATCAGCCCCAGCATTTT. Translation: CASSIWGVGNQPQHF. The variable domain in full, with the rest retrieved from reference TRBV19 and TRBJ1-5, is DGGITQSPKYLFRKEGQNVTLSCEQNLNHDAMYWYRQDPGQGLRLIYYSQIVNDFQKGDIAEGYSVSREKKESFPLTVTSAQKNPTAFYLCASSIWGVGNQPQHFGDGTRLSIL.

The CDR3 loop reads CASRWDSLVETQYF. The CDR3 bases are TGTGCCAGCAGGTGGGACAGCCTGGTGGAGACCCAGTACTTC. The chain carries TRBV5-4 and TRBJ2-5; 7 bases fit TRBD1. The germline V gene has CDR1 SGHNT and CDR2 YYREEE (reference sequence). V lost 5 bases, J lost 5 bases, and 9 bases stayed unmatched. This CDR3 region has 14 residues.

The chain links TRBV15 to TRBJ2-5; 10 bases fit TRBD2. CDR3 length: 15 residues. The trim removed 3 bases at V and 7 bases at J, leaving 8 bases unmatched. The germline V gene has CDR1 LNHNV and CDR2 YYDKDF (reference sequence). The DNA of the CDR3 is TGTGCCACCAGCAGTGTAACTAGCGGGGCGGGGACCCAGTACTTC. Residues: CATSSVTSGAGTQYF.

V is TRBV25-1 and J is TRBJ1-2; D possibly corresponds to TRBD1 (6 bases). The germline V gene encodes CDR1 MGHDK and CDR2 SYGVNS. This CDR3 is built from 16 residues. V lost 6 bases to trimming and J lost 0 bases, with 17 bases between them. CDR3 DNA sequence: TGTGCCAGCAGCGCTTACCGGGACACCGCTAACTATGGCTACACCTTC. It yields the protein CASSAYRDTANYGYTF.

The chain has TRBV30 and TRBJ2-3; D not certain. Between the trimmed V and J ends, which lost 0 bases and 6 bases, there was a span of 10 bases. CDR1 is GTSNPN and CDR2 is SVGIG in the germline V gene (reference sequence). The CDR3 loop spans 13 amino acids. The DNA for the CDR3 is TGTGCCTGGAGTGTGTTCAGGCCCGATACGCAGTATTTT. Protein: CAWSVFRPDTQYF. Using reference TRBV30 and TRBJ2-3 for the parts outside the CDR3, the full variable domain is SQTIHQWPATLVQPVGSPLSLECTVEGTSNPNLYWYRQAAGRGLQLLFYSVGIGQISSEVPQNLSASRPQDRQFILSSKKLLLSDSGFYLCAWSVFRPDTQYFGPGTRLTVL.

The V call is TRBV6-4, the J call TRBJ2-7; tentatively, D is TRBD2 (6 bases). Germline lookup yields CDR1 MRHNA and CDR2 SNTAGT. This CDR3 comprises 20 residues. V was pared by 11 bases and J by 6 bases, with 41 bases between. The CDR3 DNA reads as TGTGCCGGGGCGGGCCCCCTGTCTGAAATGGAGGGGATGGGGTTTGGCGAGCAGTACTTC. This translates into CAGAGPLSEMEGMGFGEQYF.

The chain links TRBV19 to TRBJ2-3; 9 nucleotides agree with TRBD1. Trimming at V came to 6 bases and at J to 3 bases, leaving 10 bases not matched to a gene. This CDR3 spans 16 amino acids. Per the germline V gene, CDR1 is LNHDA and CDR2 is SQIVND (reference sequence). The CDR3 is CASSPAGTGSTDTQYF. The CDR3 DNA reads TGTGCCAGTAGCCCGGCAGGGACAGGGAGTACAGATACGCAGTATTTT.

V gene TRBV4-1 combines with J gene TRBJ2-4; 12 nucleotides agree with TRBD2. Trimming took 4 bases from V and 0 from J; bases not matched to a gene: 7. The CDR3 contains 18 residues. Germline CDR1 is MGHRA and CDR2 is YSYEKL. The CDR3 DNA sequence: TGCGCCAGCAGCCCTGGACTAGCGGGACAACTAGCCAAAAACATTCAGTACTTC. This codes for CASSPGLAGQLAKNIQYF.

There are a few counts of this clone. The J gene is TRBJ1-5, the V gene TRBV19; D might be TRBD1 (6 bases). CDR1 is LNHDA, CDR2 SQIVND, per germline (reference sequence). The CDR3 consists of 14 residues. Between the trimmed V and J ends, which lost 4 bases and 7 bases, there was a span of 14 bases. The CDR3 spells CASSRGGPPQPQHF. The CDR3 DNA reads as TGTGCCAGTAGTAGGGGGGGGCCCCCCCAGCCCCAGCATTTT.

V usage is TRBV30 and J usage is TRBJ1-5; no clear D. Germline CDR1 GTSNPN, CDR2 SVGIG (reference sequence). Trimming left V 0 bases short and J 6 bases short, with 12 bases between. This CDR3 is 14 amino acids long. CDR3 sequence: CAWSVMSGSQPQHF. CDR3 DNA sequence: TGTGCCTGGAGTGTAATGTCAGGAAGTCAGCCCCAGCATTTT. Using reference TRBV30 and TRBJ1-5 for the parts outside the CDR3, the full variable domain is SQTIHQWPATLVQPVGSPLSLECTVEGTSNPNLYWYRQAAGRGLQLLFYSVGIGQISSEVPQNLSASRPQDRQFILSSKKLLLSDSGFYLCAWSVMSGSQPQHFGDGTRLSIL.

The rearrangement links TRBV2 to TRBJ1-1; possibly TRBD1 for D (5 bases). Per germline, CDR1 SNHLY and CDR2 FYNNEI. V lost 6 bases and J 1 base, leaving 15 bases between the germline ends. CDR3 size: 15 residues. The CDR3 DNA follows: TGTGCCAGCAGGCTATTGGGGCAGGCGAACACTGAAGCTTTCTTT. Translated: CASRLLGQANTEAFF.

The V call is TRBV7-9, the J call TRBJ2-7; 9 nucleotides line up with TRBD2. The germline CDR1 and CDR2 sequences are SEHNR and FQNEAQ (reference sequence). After removal of 1 base from V and 7 bases from J, the junction contained 5 bases not matched to a gene. The CDR3 totals 14 residues. CDR3 DNA sequence: TGTGCCAGCAGCTTAGTAGCGGGAGAGAGGGAGCAGTACTTC. This translates into CASSLVAGEREQYF.

The chain combines TRBV21-1 with TRBJ2-1; the table's D gene call, TRBD2, was not cross checked with the DNA. TRBV21-1 is noted as a pseudogene. The CDR3 sequence is 16 residues long. The CDR3 DNA is TGTGCCAGCAGCAAAGCTACAGAGACTAGGTGCAATGAGCAGTTCTTC. Its protein is CASSKATETRCNEQFF.

This chain uses TRBV19 with TRBJ1-1; possibly TRBD1 for D (5 bases). The CDR3 has 12 amino acids. Per the germline V gene, CDR1 is LNHDA and CDR2 is SQIVND (reference sequence). V dropped 10 bases and J dropped 1 base, with 10 bases sitting between them. DNA of the CDR3: TGTGCCAATCCACAGGAGAACACTGAAGCTTTCTTT. Protein product: CANPQENTEAFF.

The V call is TRBV11-1, the J call TRBJ2-1; 14 bases map to TRBD2. J was trimmed by 4 bases and V by 5 bases; bases with no gene match: 1. Germline CDR1 and CDR2: SGHAT and FQDESV (reference sequence). The length of the CDR3 is 15 residues. This chain's CDR3 is CASSRTSGGYNEQFF. In DNA, the CDR3 is TGTGCCAGCAGCCGGACTAGCGGGGGGTACAATGAGCAGTTCTTC.

The chain links TRBV29-1 to TRBJ2-7; D might be TRBD2 (6 bases). Between the trimmed V and J ends, which lost 4 bases and 3 bases, there was a span of 19 bases. Germline CDR1 reads SQVTM; CDR2 reads ANQGSEA. CDR3 length: 15 amino acids. CDR3: CSVVGRGAGSYEQYF. The CDR3 nucleotides are TGCAGCGTTGTAGGACGCGGGGCCGGGAGCTACGAGCAGTACTTC.

V and J are TRBV5-1 and TRBJ1-1, with 8 bases identical to TRBD1. The CDR3 runs 15 residues. The germline CDR1 and CDR2 sequences are SGHRS and YFSETQ. V lost 1 base, J lost 1 base, and 3 bases stayed unmatched. In DNA, the CDR3 is TGCGCCAGCAGCTTGCCGACAGGGGAGAACACTGAAGCTTTCTTT. This gives the protein CASSLPTGENTEAFF.

This chain links TRBV3-1 (or the pseudogene TRBV3-2) with TRBJ1-2; D gene unclear. V was trimmed by 1 base and J by 4 bases, leaving 7 bases between them. The CDR3 extends over 13 amino acids. Germline CDR1 is LGHDT and CDR2 is YNNKEL (reference sequence). CDR3 sequence: CASSQGQVYGYTF. The CDR3 DNA reads as TGTGCCAGCAGCCAAGGCCAGGTCTATGGCTACACCTTC.

The chain combines TRBV6-5 with TRBJ2-1; a possible D gene is TRBD2 (6 bases). The CDR3 runs to 12 residues. V was pared by 5 bases and J by 7 bases, with 9 bases between. The germline V gene encodes CDR1 MNHEY and CDR2 SVGAGI. CDR3 DNA: TGTGCCAGCAGTCCCGGGACTAATGAGCAGTTCTTC. This gives the protein CASSPGTNEQFF.

The chain links TRBV11-3 to TRBJ2-7, with D tentatively TRBD1 (6 bases). The CDR3 consists of 12 residues. Germline V gene lookup returns CDR1 SGHNT and CDR2 YENEEA. V gave up 3 bases and J gave up 4 bases, with 7 bases separating them. CDR3 sequence reads: CASSLRGYEQYF. CDR3 nucleotide sequence: TGTGCCAGCAGCTTGAGGGGGTACGAGCAGTACTTC.

This chain uses TRBV9 with TRBJ2-1, with a possible D match to TRBD2 (6 bases). The CDR3 is made up of 17 amino acids. Germline loops: CDR1 SGDLS, CDR2 YYNGEE. V was pared by 4 bases and J by 3 bases, with 20 bases between. In DNA form, the CDR3 reads TGTGCCAGCAGCCCAGAAATAGGGCTAGCGAGCTACAATGAGCAGTTCTTC. Translating gives CASSPEIGLASYNEQFF.

The chain links TRBV11-2 to TRBJ2-5, with 12 nucleotides matching TRBD2. The germline CDR1 and CDR2 sequences are SGHAT and FQNNGV. The CDR3 sequence is 19 residues long. Trimming at V came to 1 base and at J to 4 bases, leaving 13 bases not matched to a gene. CDR3 DNA sequence: TGTGCCAGCAGCTTAGCGCCGGGACTAGCGGGCCCCCGGGGAGAGACCCAGTACTTC. This translates into CASSLAPGLAGPRGETQYF.

The chain is built from TRBV30 and TRBJ1-4, with D tentatively TRBD1 (6 bases). CDR1 and CDR2 from the germline V gene are GTSNPN and SVGIG (reference sequence). With 3 bases removed from V and 4 bases from J, the gap between germline ends came to 15 bases. The CDR3 extends over 15 amino acids. This CDR3 reads CAWSEGVGHNEKLFF. The CDR3 DNA sequence: TGTGCCTGGAGCGAAGGGGTGGGACATAATGAAAAACTGTTTTTT.

This clone was recorded once. The CDR3, as DNA: TGTGCCTGGAGAAGGCCCATGCGGTTGGATGAAGCTTTCTTT. Protein: CAWRRPMRLDEAFF. This rearrangement joins TRBV30 to TRBJ1-1; no clear D gene. CDR3 length equals 14 residues. Trimming cost V 3 bases and J 7 bases, with 18 bases left between them. Per the germline V gene, CDR1 is GTSNPN and CDR2 is SVGIG (reference sequence). Using reference TRBV30 and TRBJ1-1 for the parts outside the CDR3, the full variable domain is SQTIHQWPATLVQPVGSPLSLECTVEGTSNPNLYWYRQAAGRGLQLLFYSVGIGQISSEVPQNLSASRPQDRQFILSSKKLLLSDSGFYLCAWRRPMRLDEAFFGQGTRLTVV.

Only a few counts were recorded for this clone. Written as DNA, the CDR3 is TGTGCCAGCAGCTTCCGACAGGGGGCGACTGGAAACACCATATATTTT. This encodes CASSFRQGATGNTIYF. This chain connects TRBV7-9 to TRBJ1-3, with TRBD1 identical over 10 bases. This CDR3 comprises 16 residues. Germline V gene sequence: CDR1 SEHNR, CDR2 FQNEAQ (reference sequence). After removal of 3 bases from V and 2 bases from J, the junction contained 4 bases not matched to a gene.

The genes are TRBV4-3 and TRBJ1-1; D is unclear. The germline V gene has CDR1 LGHNA and CDR2 YSLEER. This CDR3 contains 18 residues. Trimming cost V 4 bases and J 6 bases, with 27 bases left between them. The CDR3 sequence: CASSLTVRSRTLNSEAFF. The DNA of the CDR3 is TGCGCCAGCAGCCTCACCGTCCGCTCGCGGACTCTAAACTCTGAAGCTTTCTTT.

V usage is TRBV24-1 and J usage is TRBJ2-7; D might be TRBD1 (5 bases). Germline lookup yields CDR1 KGHDR and CDR2 SFDVKD. Trimming stripped 1 base from V and 3 bases from J, with 15 bases between. This CDR3 is 16 amino acids long. Here the CDR3 DNA reads TGTGCCACCAGTGATTTTTCTAGGGGCGGACACTACGAGCAGTACTTC. Translation gives CATSDFSRGGHYEQYF.

V and J are TRBV7-2 and TRBJ2-1; D uncertain. CDR1 and CDR2 (germline): SGHTA, FQGNSA. Between the trimmed V and J ends, which lost 0 bases and 1 base, there was a span of 10 bases. The length of the CDR3 is 16 residues. CDR3 sequence reads: CASSLAGPLSYNEQFF. The CDR3 DNA reads TGTGCCAGCAGCTTAGCGGGCCCCCTGTCCTACAATGAGCAGTTCTTC.